This TCR beta chain was sequenced during a study of T cells after yellow fever vaccination. CDR1 is SGDLS and CDR2 is YYNGEE in the germline V gene. The trim removed 4 bases at V and 8 bases at J, leaving 15 bases unmatched. The length of the CDR3 is 16 residues. This clonotype has more than one count but fewer than ten. Its antigen is currently unknown. Study outcomes and limitations: The CD4 and CD8 compartments had a small share of their clonotypes in common.

TCRdb analysed the 5' RACE reads with MiXCR anew, one entry per CDR3 protein. Counted here are approximately 300,000 distinct CDR3 sequences, 13% occurring once; the ten biggest clones make up about 0.51%. The chain joins TRBV9 to TRBJ2-4; 7 bases fit TRBD1. This TCR came from a man younger than 45 who received the YFV17D yellow fever vaccine. The sequenced sample was CD4+ T cells sorted from PBMCs, obtained 45 days after the yellow fever booster vaccination. The DNA of the CDR3 is TGTGCCAGCAGCCGAGTTGGTAGGGGGCTCGGAGACATTCAGTACTTC. Encoded protein: CASSRVGRGLGDIQYF.